This TCR beta chain was obtained from a study of blood T cell repertoires in COVID-19. Individuals drawn from 20 to 25 US areas were about 18 to 95 years old. Germline loops: CDR1 KGHSH, CDR2 LQKENI. Trimming took 6 bases from V and 7 from J, leaving 19 bases between them. The CDR3 has 15 residues. The repertoire was sequenced with immunoSEQ multiplex PCR; TCRdb's copy has only in-frame clones and lacks some. The data contain roughly 360,000 clones, roughly four fifths of them singletons. The chain employs TRBV18 and TRBJ2-1; weak D call: TRBD1 (5 bases). The sample taken for sequencing was PBMCs or T cells enriched from blood (not recorded which). The TCR was taken from a woman in her forties or fifties who had recovered from COVID-19. The CDR3 here is CASSTSQGAVNEQFF. As DNA, the CDR3 is TGTGCCAGCTCGACGTCCCAAGGGGCCGTAAATGAGCAGTTCTTC. The variable domain in full, completed from reference TRBV18 and TRBJ2-1, reads NAGVMQNPRHLVRRRGQEARLRCSPMKGHSHVYWYRQLPEEGLKFMVYLQKENIIDESGMPKERFSAEFPKEGPSILRIQQVVRGDSAAYFCASSTSQGAVNEQFFGPGTRLTVL.